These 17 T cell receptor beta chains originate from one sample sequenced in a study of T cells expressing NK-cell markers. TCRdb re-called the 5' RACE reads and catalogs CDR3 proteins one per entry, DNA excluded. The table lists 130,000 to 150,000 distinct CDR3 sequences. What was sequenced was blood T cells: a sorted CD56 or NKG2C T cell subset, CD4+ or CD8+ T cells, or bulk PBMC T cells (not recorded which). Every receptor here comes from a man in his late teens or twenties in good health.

The CDR3 loop is CASSQEEGSNTGELFF. The rearrangement joins TRBV4-2 to TRBJ2-2; TCRdb reports TRBD2, a call that lacks DNA to check it against. CDR3 length: 16 residues. CDR1 is LGHNA and CDR2 is YNFKEQ in the germline V gene.

The CDR3: CSVPDHRVNYGYTF. The chain employs TRBV29-1 and TRBJ1-2. This CDR3 region has 14 residues. Germline lookup yields CDR1 SQVTM and CDR2 ANQGSEA.

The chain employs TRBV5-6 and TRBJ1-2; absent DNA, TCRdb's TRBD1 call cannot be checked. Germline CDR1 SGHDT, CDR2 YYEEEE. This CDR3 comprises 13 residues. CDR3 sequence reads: CASRDRDGWGYTF.

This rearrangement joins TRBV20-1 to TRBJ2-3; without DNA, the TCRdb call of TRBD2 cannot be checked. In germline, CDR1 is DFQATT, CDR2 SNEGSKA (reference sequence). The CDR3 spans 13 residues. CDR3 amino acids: CKAGLADADTQYF.

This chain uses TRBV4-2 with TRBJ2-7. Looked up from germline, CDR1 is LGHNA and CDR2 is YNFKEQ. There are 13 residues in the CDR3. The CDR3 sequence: CASSPVGSGEQYF.

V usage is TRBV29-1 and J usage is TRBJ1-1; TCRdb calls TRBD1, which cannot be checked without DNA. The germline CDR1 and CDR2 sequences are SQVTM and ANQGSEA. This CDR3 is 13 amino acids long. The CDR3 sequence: CSVTGGIGTEAFF.

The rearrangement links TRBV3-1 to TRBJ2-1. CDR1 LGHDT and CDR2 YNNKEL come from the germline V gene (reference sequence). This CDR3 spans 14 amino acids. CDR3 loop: CASSQDLSYNEQFF.

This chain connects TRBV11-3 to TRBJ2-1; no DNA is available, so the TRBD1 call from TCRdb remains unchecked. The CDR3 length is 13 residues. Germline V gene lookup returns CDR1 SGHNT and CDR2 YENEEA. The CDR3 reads CARPLGPYNEQFF.

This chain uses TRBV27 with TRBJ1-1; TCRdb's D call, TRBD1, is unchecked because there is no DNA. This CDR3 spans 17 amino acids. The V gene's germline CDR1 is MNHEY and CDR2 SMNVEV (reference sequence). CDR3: CASSPPPGEYKNTEAFF.

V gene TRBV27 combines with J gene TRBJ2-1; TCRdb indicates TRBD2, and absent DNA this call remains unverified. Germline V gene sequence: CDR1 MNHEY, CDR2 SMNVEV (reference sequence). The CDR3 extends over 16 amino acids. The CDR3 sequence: CASSLSSGLAGNEQFF.

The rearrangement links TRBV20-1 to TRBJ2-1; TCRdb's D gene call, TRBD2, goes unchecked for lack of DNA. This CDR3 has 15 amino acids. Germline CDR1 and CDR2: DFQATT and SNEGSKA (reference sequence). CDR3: CSARAGTSGYNEQFF.

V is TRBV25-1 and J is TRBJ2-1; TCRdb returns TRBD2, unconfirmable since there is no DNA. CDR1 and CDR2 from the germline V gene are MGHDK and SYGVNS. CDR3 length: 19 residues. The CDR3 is CASKPGLAGGGSSYNEQFF. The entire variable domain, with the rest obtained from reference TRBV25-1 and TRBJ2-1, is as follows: EADIYQTPRYLVIGTGKKITLECSQTMGHDKMYWYQQDPGMELHLIHYSYGVNSTEKGDLSSESTVSRIRTEHFPLTLESARPSHTSQYLCASKPGLAGGGSSYNEQFFGPGTRLTVL.

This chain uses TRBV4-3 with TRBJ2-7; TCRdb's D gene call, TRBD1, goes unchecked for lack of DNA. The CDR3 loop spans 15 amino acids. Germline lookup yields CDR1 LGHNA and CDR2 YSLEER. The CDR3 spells CASSPGERGPYEQYF.

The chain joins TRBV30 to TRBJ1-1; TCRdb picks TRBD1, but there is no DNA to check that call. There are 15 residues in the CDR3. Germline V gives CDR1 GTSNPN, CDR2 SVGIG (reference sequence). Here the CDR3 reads CAWSVKAVRDTEAFF.

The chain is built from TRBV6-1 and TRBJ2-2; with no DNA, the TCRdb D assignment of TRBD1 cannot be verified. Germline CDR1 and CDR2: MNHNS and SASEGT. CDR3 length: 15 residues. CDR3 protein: CASTETGVSTGELFF.

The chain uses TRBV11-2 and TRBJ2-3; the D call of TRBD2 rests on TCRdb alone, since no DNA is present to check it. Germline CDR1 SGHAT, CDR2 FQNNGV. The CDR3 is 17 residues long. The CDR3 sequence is CACRGSGLTFGTDTQYF.

The CDR3 loop reads CSALRTEEYDQPQHF. This rearrangement joins TRBV20-1 to TRBJ1-5. The CDR3 is 15 residues long. Germline V lookup: CDR1 DFQATT, CDR2 SNEGSKA (reference sequence).